A single sample gave rise to the 27 T cell receptor beta chains below, sequenced in a study of T cell changes during pregnancy in multiple sclerosis. The repertoire was sequenced with immunoSEQ multiplex PCR; TCRdb's copy has only in-frame clones and lacks some. The top ten clones hold over 1.3% of a sample with approximately 68,000 clones, approximately 90% of them seen once. The material sequenced was peripheral blood, taken in the second trimester of pregnancy. Receptor source: a female donor with multiple sclerosis, enrolled in a pregnancy study.

The V gene is TRBV10-2, the J gene TRBJ2-7, with D possibly matching TRBD1 (6 bases). Looked up from germline, CDR1 is WSHSY and CDR2 is SAAADI. Trimming removed 5 bases at V and 4 bases at J, with 9 bases between. This CDR3 contains 12 residues. CDR3 in DNA: TGCGCCAGCAGTTCACAGGGTTACGAGCAGTACTTC. It yields the protein CASSSQGYEQYF.

This chain joins TRBV9 and TRBJ1-6, with TRBD1 as a possible D gene (6 bases). V lost 0 bases and J lost 13, with 20 bases in between. This CDR3 is 16 amino acids long. The germline gives CDR1 SGDLS, CDR2 YYNGEE. The CDR3 DNA follows: TGTGCCAGCAGCGTAGGGGTAGGGCAGGGGAAGCTTCCCCTCCACTTT. This sequence encodes CASSVGVGQGKLPLHF.

The chain joins TRBV10-2 to TRBJ1-4, with D unresolved. This CDR3 has 14 amino acids. Germline V gene data show CDR1 as WSHSY and CDR2 as SAAADI. The ends were cut back, 4 bases at V and 5 bases at J, with 11 bases in the middle. Here the CDR3 reads CASSVTDLNEKLFF. The CDR3 region has the DNA TGCGCCAGCAGTGTAACAGACCTGAATGAAAAACTGTTTTTT.

For the CDR3, the DNA is TGTGCCAGCAGTTACGACAGGAGGAACACTGAAGCTTTCTTT. It translates to CASSYDRRNTEAFF. The gene calls are TRBV6-5 and TRBJ1-1; tentative D call: TRBD1 (6 bases). Trimming took off 2 bases at V and 1 base at J, with 8 bases between the two ends. The CDR3 covers 14 residues. CDR1 is MNHEY and CDR2 is SVGAGI in the germline V gene.

The CDR3 nucleotides are TGTGCCTGGAGTGTACGAGGCAGGGTAGAGATCAATGAGCAGTTCTTC. This gives the protein CAWSVRGRVEINEQFF. V and J are TRBV30 and TRBJ2-1; D is possibly TRBD1 (5 bases). CDR3 size: 16 residues. CDR1 GTSNPN and CDR2 SVGIG come from the germline V gene (reference sequence). V lost 0 bases and J 6 bases, leaving 18 bases between the germline ends.

The V gene is TRBV6-1, the J gene TRBJ1-4; D might be TRBD1 (5 bases). This CDR3 contains 16 residues. Per germline, CDR1 MNHNS and CDR2 SASEGT. The V and J ends lost 4 bases and 2 bases respectively, with 14 bases between them. CDR3 sequence: CASSARGARTNEKLFF. The CDR3 DNA reads as TGTGCCAGCAGTGCCCGCGGGGCCCGCACTAATGAAAAACTGTTTTTT.

V is TRBV11-2 and J is TRBJ1-2, with 11 nucleotides matching TRBD1. J lost 6 bases, V lost 6 bases, and 12 bases had no gene match. The CDR3 is made up of 16 amino acids. Germline assignment: CDR1 SGHAT and CDR2 FQNNGV. CDR3: CASSIRDRGLIHGYTF. The DNA for the CDR3 is TGTGCCAGCAGTATCCGGGACAGGGGGTTAATACATGGCTACACCTTC.

Regarding this clone: The same CDR3 also results from other DNA sequences found in this sample. The chain links TRBV6-5 to TRBJ1-1, with TRBD1 as a possible D gene (6 bases). Germline-derived CDR1 and CDR2 are MNHEY and SVGAGI. The V end was cut by 0 bases, the J end by 5 bases, with 7 bases between. CDR3 length: 13 residues. The DNA for the CDR3 is TGTGCCAGCAGTTACTCAAGGGGGACTGAAGCTTTCTTT. This codes for CASSYSRGTEAFF.

The V call is TRBV29-1, the J call TRBJ2-7; 11 bases are shared with TRBD2. CDR1 is SQVTM and CDR2 is ANQGSEA in the germline V gene. With V trimmed by 5 bases and J by 0 bases, 12 bases remained unmatched. This CDR3 region has 17 residues. The CDR3 spells CSVSTLAGVLSSYEQYF. As DNA, the CDR3 is TGCAGCGTTTCGACACTAGCGGGAGTGCTGAGCTCCTACGAGCAGTACTTC.

As for this clone: A read error may account for a junction end that differs from germline. The V gene is TRBV7-9, the J gene TRBJ2-7; the match to TRBD1 covers 8 bases. This CDR3 contains 17 residues. The germline gives CDR1 SEHNR, CDR2 FQNEAQ (reference sequence). The CDR3, as DNA: TGTGCCAGCAGCTTAGCGTGGCAGGGGGCCCTCTCCGACGAGCAGTACTTC. Protein product: CASSLAWQGALSDEQYF.

The rearrangement links TRBV29-1 to TRBJ2-7; the match to TRBD1 covers 8 bases. CDR3 length: 17 residues. After removal of 8 bases from V and 4 bases from J, the junction contained 22 bases not matched to a gene. CDR1 is SQVTM, CDR2 ANQGSEA, per germline. CDR3 in amino acids: CSFRGGQDYNNPYEQYF. As DNA, the CDR3 is TGCAGCTTCCGAGGGGGACAGGACTACAATAACCCATACGAGCAGTACTTC.

The chain is built from TRBV29-1 and TRBJ1-1; 12 bases align to TRBD1. In germline, CDR1 is SQVTM, CDR2 ANQGSEA. CDR3 length equals 16 residues. With V trimmed by 7 bases and J by 0 bases, 9 bases remained unmatched. The CDR3 bases are TGCAGCGGGGGGGGGACAGGGGGCCGGATGAACACTGAAGCTTTCTTT. It codes for CSGGGTGGRMNTEAFF.

The chain employs TRBV6-5 and TRBJ2-1, with D possibly being TRBD2 (6 bases). Germline V lookup: CDR1 MNHEY, CDR2 SVGAGI. The CDR3 loop spans 13 amino acids. Trimming pared 8 bases from V and 0 bases from J, leaving 8 bases between. The CDR3 region is CASAGSSYNEQFF. CDR3 bases: TGTGCCAGCGCCGGGAGCTCCTACAATGAGCAGTTCTTC.

The CDR3 DNA reads TGCGCCAGCAGCTCGGACAGTACTAGCACAGATACGCAGTATTTT. Residues: CASSSDSTSTDTQYF. This chain joins TRBV5-1 and TRBJ2-3; the D gene is possibly TRBD1 (6 bases). This CDR3 has 15 residues. V shed 3 bases and J shed 0 bases, with 11 bases lying between them. Germline assignment: CDR1 SGHRS and CDR2 YFSETQ. The full variable domain, completed using reference TRBV5-1 and TRBJ2-3, is KAGVTQTPRYLIKTRGQQVTLSCSPISGHRSVSWYQQTPGQGLQFLFEYFSETQRNKGNFPGRFSGRQFSNSRSEMNVSTLELGDSALYLCASSSDSTSTDTQYFGPGTRLTVL.

This rearrangement joins TRBV7-2 to TRBJ2-7; D is ambiguous. The CDR3 length is 16 residues. Trimming took 6 bases from V and 5 from J, leaving 23 bases between them. Germline lookup yields CDR1 SGHTA and CDR2 FQGNSA. CDR3: CASRPQVAFQGNEQYF. DNA of the CDR3: TGTGCCAGCAGACCCCAGGTGGCCTTCCAAGGAAACGAGCAGTACTTC.

This clone appeared once. V gene TRBV9 combines with J gene TRBJ1-1; 11 nucleotides align to TRBD1. The CDR3 contains 13 residues. CDR1 is SGDLS and CDR2 is YYNGEE in the germline V gene. The J segment lost 7 bases and the V segment lost 2 bases, leaving 1 base of the junction unmatched. In nucleotides, the CDR3 is TGTGCCAGCAGCGTGGGGACAGGGGGTGAAGCTTTCTTT. Translation gives CASSVGTGGEAFF. Supplemented by reference TRBV9 and TRBJ1-1, the full variable domain reads DSGVTQTPKHLITATGQRVTLRCSPRSGDLSVYWYQQSLDQGLQFLIQYYNGEERAKGNILERFSAQQFPDLHSELNLSSLELGDSALYFCASSVGTGGEAFFGQGTRLTVV.

The chain employs TRBV5-1 and TRBJ2-3; 9 positions match TRBD1. The V segment lost 5 bases and the J segment 10 bases; nucleotides outside the gene matches: 2. Germline CDR1 is SGHRS and CDR2 is YFSETQ. CDR3 length: 11 amino acids. The CDR3: CASRDRGSQYF. Here the CDR3 DNA reads TGCGCCAGCAGAGACAGGGGGTCGCAGTATTTT.

This rearrangement joins TRBV6-6 to TRBJ2-2, with D possibly TRBD1 on 5 matching bases. Trimming pared 5 bases from V and 0 bases from J, leaving 13 bases between. CDR1 MNHNY and CDR2 SVGAGI come from the germline V gene (reference sequence). The CDR3 totals 16 residues. CDR3 sequence: CASSKVQVSNTGELFF. The CDR3 nucleotides read TGTGCCAGCAGTAAGGTACAGGTTTCGAACACCGGGGAGCTGTTTTTT.

The chain recombines TRBV6-1 with TRBJ2-7; D perhaps matches TRBD2 (5 bases). CDR1 and CDR2 from the germline V gene are MNHNS and SASEGT. The V and J ends lost 3 bases and 0 bases respectively, with 12 bases between them. This CDR3 contains 15 residues. The CDR3 coding sequence is TGTGCCAGCAGTGATATCGGGGTAATCTCCTACGAGCAGTACTTC. Encoded protein: CASSDIGVISYEQYF.

The chain couples TRBV5-1 to TRBJ1-4; 9 bases fit TRBD1. The CDR3 is 15 residues long. The junction had 9 bases not matched to a gene; V was cut back by 4 bases and J by 8 bases. CDR1 is SGHRS and CDR2 is YFSETQ in the germline V gene. The CDR3 sequence is CASSGPGQGGEKLFF. The CDR3 nucleotides read TGCGCCAGCAGCGGACCGGGACAGGGAGGGGAAAAACTGTTTTTT. Drawing the rest from reference TRBV5-1 and TRBJ1-4, the complete variable domain is KAGVTQTPRYLIKTRGQQVTLSCSPISGHRSVSWYQQTPGQGLQFLFEYFSETQRNKGNFPGRFSGRQFSNSRSEMNVSTLELGDSALYLCASSGPGQGGEKLFFGSGTQLSVL.

In its sample, this clone was seen once. The chain combines TRBV30 with TRBJ1-1, with 7 nucleotides matching TRBD1. This CDR3 comprises 15 residues. CDR1 and CDR2 (germline): GTSNPN, SVGIG (reference sequence). V gave up 0 bases and J gave up 4 bases; unmatched junction bases: 8. The CDR3 here is CAWSVGPGGFTEAFF. The CDR3 bases are TGTGCCTGGAGTGTAGGTCCAGGGGGGTTCACTGAAGCTTTCTTT. The whole variable domain, remainder taken from reference TRBV30 and TRBJ1-1, is SQTIHQWPATLVQPVGSPLSLECTVEGTSNPNLYWYRQAAGRGLQLLFYSVGIGQISSEVPQNLSASRPQDRQFILSSKKLLLSDSGFYLCAWSVGPGGFTEAFFGQGTRLTVV.

The gene calls are TRBV7-6 and TRBJ1-1; TRBD1 agrees at 9 bases. The CDR3 consists of 17 residues. Germline loops: CDR1 SGHVS, CDR2 FNYEAQ. The V and J ends lost 0 bases and 6 bases, in that order; junction bases with no gene match: 11. The CDR3 protein is CASSLARFNRGQAEAFF. The CDR3, as DNA: TGTGCCAGCAGCTTAGCCCGGTTTAACAGGGGGCAGGCTGAAGCTTTCTTT.

This chain connects TRBV30 to TRBJ2-7; 9 nucleotides line up with TRBD1. Germline values: CDR1 GTSNPN, CDR2 SVGIG (reference sequence). This CDR3 has 17 amino acids. The CDR3 region is CACGRGQGEREYYEQYF. The CDR3 DNA reads TGTGCTTGTGGTAGGGGACAGGGTGAGAGGGAGTACTACGAGCAGTACTTC.

This clone was observed a single time. The chain combines TRBV5-1 with TRBJ2-7; 7 nucleotides line up with TRBD1. Germline V gives CDR1 SGHRS, CDR2 YFSETQ. Trimming removed 1 base from V and 5 bases from J; junction bases left unmatched: 9. The CDR3 spans 15 residues. The CDR3 coding sequence is TGCGCCAGCAGCTTGCTTGGGGACAGAAGTAACGAGCAGTACTTC. This sequence encodes CASSLLGDRSNEQYF.

V and J are TRBV4-3 and TRBJ2-1; 7 bases fit TRBD2. After removal of 2 bases from V and 0 bases from J, the junction contained 7 bases not matched to a gene. Germline V gene data show CDR1 as LGHNA and CDR2 as YSLEER. The CDR3 is made up of 17 amino acids. CDR3 region: CASSQSTGGVSYNEQFF. Here the CDR3 DNA reads TGCGCCAGCAGCCAATCGACTGGGGGGGTCTCCTACAATGAGCAGTTCTTC.

In this sample, this clone turned up once. The CDR3 DNA reads TGTGCCAGCAGTCGAATTGACAGGTCTAACTATGGCTACACCTTC. It specifies CASSRIDRSNYGYTF. This chain joins TRBV2 and TRBJ1-2; D is possibly TRBD1 (6 bases). V was pared by 5 bases and J by 0 bases, with 13 bases between. CDR1 and CDR2 (germline): SNHLY, FYNNEI. The CDR3 runs to 15 residues.

The sample holds a few counts of this clone. The V call is TRBV7-6, the J call TRBJ2-2; D unclear. CDR3 length equals 14 residues. CDR1 and CDR2 from the germline V gene are SGHVS and FNYEAQ. Trimming removed 4 bases from V and 1 base from J, with 7 bases in between. The chain's CDR3 is CASSSQENTGELFF. The CDR3 DNA follows: TGTGCCAGCAGCTCCCAGGAGAACACCGGGGAGCTGTTTTTT.